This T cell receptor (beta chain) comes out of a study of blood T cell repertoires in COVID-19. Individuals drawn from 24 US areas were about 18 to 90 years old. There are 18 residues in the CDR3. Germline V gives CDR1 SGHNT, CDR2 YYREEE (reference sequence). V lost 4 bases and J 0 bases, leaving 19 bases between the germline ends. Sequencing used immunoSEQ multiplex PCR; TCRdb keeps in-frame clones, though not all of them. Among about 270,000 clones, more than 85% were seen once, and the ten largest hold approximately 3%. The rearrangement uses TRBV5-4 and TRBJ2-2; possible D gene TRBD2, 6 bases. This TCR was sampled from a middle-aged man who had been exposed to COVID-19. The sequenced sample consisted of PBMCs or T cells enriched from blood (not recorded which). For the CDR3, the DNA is TGTGCCAGCAGCCACGGGGGTGCGGGTGCGCCGAACACCGGGGAGCTGTTTTTT. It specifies CASSHGGAGAPNTGELFF.